The 8 T cell receptor beta chains below come from one sample, sequenced in a study of regulatory T cells in long-lasting Graves disease listed by TCRdb under 2021. Libraries were prepared through multiplex PCR. The instrument given in TCRdb is Illumina HiSeq 4000. To build TCR beta libraries, CDR3 regions were amplified by Arm-PCR using iRepertoire HTBI primers. TCRdb reworked the public reads: Q25 trimming with fastp, MiXCR clone assembly, productive beta chains retained. Every CDR3 protein is listed once, alongside the most common genes and DNA of its rows. The sample table contains some 440,000 distinct CDR3 sequences; only one count was recorded for less than 25% of them. The ten largest clones represent about 8.3% of the sample. What this sample's time point label stands for: persistent/refractory GD, antithyroid drugs over 5 years with positive TRAb. For both TCR sequencing and RNA sequencing, RNA was extracted from PBMCs in TRIzol.

This sample comprised peripheral blood mononuclear cells (PBMCs), obtained when the disease was refractory, from a patient treated with antithyroid drugs. The receptors here all came from a female donor with Graves disease.

This clonotype was seen more than once but under ten times. This chain joins TRBV27 and TRBJ2-6; possibly TRBD1 for D (6 bases). CDR1 and CDR2 (germline): MNHEY, SMNVEV (reference sequence). Deletions cut 3 bases from V and 4 bases from J, with 16 bases between. CDR3 length: 17 amino acids. CDR3 loop: CASSFLGAHRGANVLTF. The CDR3 DNA reads as TGTGCCAGCAGTTTCTTGGGGGCCCACCGCGGGGCCAACGTCCTGACTTTC.

This clonotype was seen only once. This likely reflects a read error, since a far larger clone is one base away. The CDR3 here is CASSSTLAGQETQCF. The CDR3 DNA reads TGTGCCAGCAGCTCAACCTTAGCGGGACAAGAGACCCAGTGCTTC. This chain joins TRBV5-1 and TRBJ2-5, with TRBD2 matching 8 bases. Germline CDR1 and CDR2: SGHRS and YFSETQ. The CDR3 consists of 15 residues.

The sample holds a few counts of this clonotype. The chain is built from TRBV7-9 and TRBJ2-2; D might be TRBD1 (5 bases). Germline CDR1 reads SEHNR; CDR2 reads FQNEAQ (reference sequence). This CDR3 region has 15 residues. Trimming took 5 bases from V and 1 from J, leaving 11 bases between them. As DNA, the CDR3 is TGTGCCAGCAGCGAACAGGTGATGAACACCGGGGAGCTGTTTTTT. Protein product: CASSEQVMNTGELFF.

Turning to this clonotype: This sequence may be a read error, since a much larger clone differs from it by one base. V gene TRBV18 combines with J gene TRBJ1-2, with TRBD1 as a possible D gene (5 bases). The germline V gene has CDR1 KGHSH and CDR2 LQKENI. V shed 6 bases and J shed 3 bases, with 14 bases lying between them. CDR3 length: 14 residues. Here the CDR3 reads CASSPTREDYGYTF. The CDR3 DNA sequence: TGTGCCAGCTCGCCCACCAGGGAGGACTATGGCTACACCTTC.

The table lists this clonotype with a few counts. The J gene is TRBJ2-3, the V gene TRBV18; tentatively, D is TRBD2 (5 bases). Trimming took 6 bases from V and 2 from J, leaving 15 bases between them. The germline V gene has CDR1 KGHSH and CDR2 LQKENI. The CDR3 sequence is 15 residues long. CDR3 amino acids: CASSRRSRDTDTQYF. The CDR3 nucleotides are TGTGCCAGCTCCCGACGCTCACGGGACACAGATACGCAGTATTTT.

The V call is TRBV7-2, the J call TRBJ2-3, with D possibly TRBD2 on 5 matching bases. This CDR3 has 14 amino acids. V lost 10 bases and J 5 bases, leaving 19 bases between the germline ends. Germline V lookup: CDR1 SGHTA, CDR2 FQGNSA. In DNA, the CDR3 is TGTGCCACCGGACTGGAGAGGGCAGGAGATACGCAGTATTTT. Protein sequence: CATGLERAGDTQYF.

This clonotype was counted ten times or more. V and J are TRBV7-2 and TRBJ2-7; TRBD2 matches at 7 bases. The CDR3 consists of 17 residues. V dropped 4 bases and J dropped 1; count of bases not matched to a gene: 13. Germline V CDR1 and CDR2: SGHTA, FQGNSA. The CDR3 sequence is CASSSLLLMGGSYEQYF. DNA of the CDR3: TGTGCCAGCAGCTCCCTACTCTTAATGGGAGGGTCCTACGAGCAGTACTTC. The full variable domain, its missing parts supplied by reference TRBV7-2 and TRBJ2-7, is GAGVSQSPSNKVTEKGKDVELRCDPISGHTALYWYRQSLGQGLEFLIYFQGNSAPDKSGLPSDRFSAERTGGSVSTLTIQRTQQEDSAVYLCASSSLLLMGGSYEQYFGPGTRLTVT.

This clonotype was detected many times. This chain joins TRBV6-4 and TRBJ2-2; D call uncertain. CDR3 length: 15 amino acids. The germline V and J ends were trimmed by 5 bases and 2 bases, with 12 bases remaining between them. The V gene's germline CDR1 is MRHNA and CDR2 SNTAGT. CDR3 loop: CASSYRLLNTGELFF. The CDR3 bases are TGTGCCAGCAGTTATCGCCTACTCAACACCGGGGAGCTGTTTTTT.